These 27 T cell receptor beta chains were all obtained from the same sample, sequenced in a study of blood T cell repertoires in COVID-19 (dated by TCRdb to 2018 to 2021). The library was prepared using the immunoSEQ multiplex PCR assay. TCRdb took this table from immuneACCESS and kept in-frame rearrangements with V and J called. Such tables lack part of the clones; where checked against another copy, unresolved V genes explain under half of the gap, and the rest is unexplained. Here the sample has 250,000 to 300,000 clones; about nine tenths occur a single time. The ten top clones hold 2.2% of the sample. Sequencing used peripheral blood. These TCRs come from a woman between 25 and 40 years old with COVID-19, enrolled during active disease.

The rearrangement links TRBV5-5 to TRBJ1-1; D is unresolved. V lost 5 bases and J lost 6, with 17 bases in between. CDR3 length equals 14 residues. Per the germline V gene, CDR1 is SGHKS and CDR2 is YYEKEE (reference sequence). The CDR3 here is CASSFSLGDAEAFF. As DNA, the CDR3 is TGTGCCAGCAGTTTTTCCCTAGGTGATGCTGAAGCTTTCTTT.

The rearrangement uses TRBV5-4 and TRBJ2-5; TRBD2 matches 7 bases. This CDR3 region has 13 residues. Losses at the gene ends were 6 bases for V and 2 bases for J; bases not matched to a gene: 4. Germline values: CDR1 SGHNT, CDR2 YYREEE (reference sequence). The CDR3 loop is CASTPGGQETQYF. The CDR3 nucleotides are TGTGCCAGCACCCCGGGAGGTCAAGAGACCCAGTACTTC.

The rearrangement links TRBV5-4 to TRBJ2-2, with 8 bases lining up with TRBD1. The CDR3 loop spans 16 amino acids. V gave up 4 bases and J gave up 1 base; unmatched junction bases: 6. Germline V gives CDR1 SGHNT, CDR2 YYREEE (reference sequence). DNA for the CDR3: TGTGCCAGCAGCCCCGGACAGGGAGTGAACACCGGGGAGCTGTTTTTT. Encoded protein: CASSPGQGVNTGELFF.

This clone was seen a few times. The chain joins TRBV13 to TRBJ2-1; 9 bases line up with TRBD1. Germline-derived CDR1 and CDR2 are PRHDT and FYEKMQ (reference sequence). With 4 bases clipped from V and 4 bases from J, the junction kept 11 bases outside the gene matches. There are 17 residues in the CDR3. Written as DNA, the CDR3 is TGTGCCAGCAGCTGGTCCTCCGGGACAGGGACTTACAATGAGCAGTTCTTC. This encodes CASSWSSGTGTYNEQFF.

The chain employs TRBV6-5 and TRBJ1-1, with a tentative D call TRBD1 (6 bases). This CDR3 has 15 residues. The V gene lost 2 bases and the J gene lost 6 bases, with 16 bases spanning the gap. Germline CDR1 reads MNHEY; CDR2 reads SVGAGI. The CDR3 here is CASSYSGQPGAEAFF. For the CDR3, the DNA is TGTGCCAGCAGTTACAGCGGACAGCCGGGTGCTGAAGCTTTCTTT.

The chain uses TRBV7-2 and TRBJ2-1, with D perhaps matching TRBD2 (5 bases). V lost 8 bases and J 6 bases, leaving 20 bases between the germline ends. This CDR3 has 15 amino acids. CDR1 and CDR2 from the germline V gene are SGHTA and FQGNSA. Written as DNA, the CDR3 is TGTGCCAGCGGCGCCCTCCCGGGGTTGATCAATGAGCAGTTCTTC. This gives the protein CASGALPGLINEQFF.

CDR3 nucleotide sequence: TGTGCCAGCAGTTTAAAAGGGACAGGCAATAACCCCTACGAGCAGTACTTC. Translated: CASSLKGTGNNPYEQYF. This chain uses TRBV27 with TRBJ2-7; 8 nucleotides agree with TRBD1. There are 17 residues in the CDR3. The V and J ends lost 2 bases and 2 bases, in that order; junction bases with no gene match: 11. CDR1 MNHEY and CDR2 SMNVEV come from the germline V gene (reference sequence).

This chain joins TRBV10-3 and TRBJ1-2; TRBD1 agrees at 9 bases. With V trimmed by 3 bases and J by 5 bases, 10 bases remained unmatched. Germline CDR1 and CDR2: ENHRY and SYGVKD. The CDR3 sequence is 16 residues long. CDR3 DNA sequence: TGTGCCATCAGTGACTCCTCCCGACAGGGGGGTTATGGCTACACCTTC. It yields the protein CAISDSSRQGGYGYTF.

The chain is built from TRBV28 and TRBJ1-5, with 7 bases that match TRBD1. V dropped 5 bases and J dropped 4; count of bases not matched to a gene: 17. The CDR3 spans 18 residues. Germline assignment: CDR1 MDHEN and CDR2 SYDVKM. The CDR3 DNA is TGTGCCAGCAGTCTAATTTCCGGGACAGTAGGTACAAATCAGCCCCAGCATTTT. Its translation is CASSLISGTVGTNQPQHF. Supplemented by reference TRBV28 and TRBJ1-5, the full variable domain reads DVKVTQSSRYLVKRTGEKVFLECVQDMDHENMFWYRQDPGLGLRLIYFSYDVKMKEKGDIPEGYSVSREKKERFSLILESASTNQTSMYLCASSLISGTVGTNQPQHFGDGTRLSIL.

The chain carries TRBV19 and TRBJ1-1; D ambiguous. Trimming took 5 bases from V and 2 from J, leaving 9 bases between them. This CDR3 is 13 amino acids long. Germline CDR1 is LNHDA and CDR2 is SQIVND (reference sequence). The CDR3 spells CASSSGFNTEAFF. For the CDR3, the DNA is TGTGCCAGTAGTTCCGGGTTCAACACTGAAGCTTTCTTT.

The chain carries TRBV6-5 and TRBJ2-2, with no clear D. CDR3 length: 13 residues. V was trimmed by 2 bases and J by 6 bases, leaving 7 bases between them. Germline lookup yields CDR1 MNHEY and CDR2 SVGAGI. The CDR3 DNA is TGTGCCAGCAGTTACGATCCAGCCGGGGAGCTGTTTTTT. Translation gives CASSYDPAGELFF.

The chain couples TRBV4-2 to TRBJ2-7, with 8 nucleotides matching TRBD2. The CDR3 is made up of 14 amino acids. Trimming removed 1 base from V and 3 bases from J; junction bases left unmatched: 2. Germline-derived CDR1 and CDR2 are LGHNA and YNFKEQ. CDR3 bases: TGTGCCAGCAGCCAAGGTACTAGCGGCTACGAGCAGTACTTC. This gives the protein CASSQGTSGYEQYF.

This clone was seen a few times. The chain couples TRBV30 to TRBJ1-2, with D possibly being TRBD1 (6 bases). Per the germline V gene, CDR1 is GTSNPN and CDR2 is SVGIG (reference sequence). The CDR3 totals 15 residues. Trimming cost V 0 bases and J 0 bases, with 11 bases left between them. CDR3 coding DNA: TGTGCCTGGAGTGTACTAAGACAGGCTAACTATGGCTACACCTTC. Amino acids: CAWSVLRQANYGYTF.

This chain joins TRBV30 and TRBJ1-2, with TRBD1 matching 8 bases. This CDR3 comprises 17 residues. J lost 1 base, V lost 2 bases, and 12 bases had no gene match. Germline lookup yields CDR1 GTSNPN and CDR2 SVGIG (reference sequence). The CDR3 DNA is TGTGCCTGGAGTAAGGGTACAGGGGGAAATTATAACTATGGCTACACCTTC. Translated, it gives CAWSKGTGGNYNYGYTF.

This clone was found once. The V and J genes are TRBV3-1 (or the pseudogene TRBV3-2) and TRBJ2-1; maybe TRBD2 (6 bases). Looked up from germline, CDR1 is LGHDT and CDR2 is YNNKEL (reference sequence). This CDR3 region has 15 residues. V dropped 0 bases and J dropped 0 bases, with 6 bases sitting between them. The CDR3 here is CASSQDGSSYNEQFF. The CDR3 region has the DNA TGTGCCAGCAGCCAAGACGGGAGCTCCTACAATGAGCAGTTCTTC.

J is TRBJ1-4 and V is TRBV7-9, with 9 bases aligning to TRBD1. The V gene's germline CDR1 is SEHNR and CDR2 FQNEAQ (reference sequence). The V gene end was trimmed by 5 bases and the J gene end by 0 bases; junction bases not matched to a gene: 4. The CDR3 is 16 amino acids. The CDR3 sequence: CASSPGDRATNEKLFF. For the CDR3, the DNA is TGTGCCAGCAGCCCTGGGGACAGGGCAACTAATGAAAAACTGTTTTTT. The variable domain in full, with the rest retrieved from reference TRBV7-9 and TRBJ1-4, is DTGVSQNPRHKITKRGQNVTFRCDPISEHNRLYWYRQTLGQGPEFLTYFQNEAQLEKSRLLSDRFSAERPKGSFSTLEIQRTEQGDSAMYLCASSPGDRATNEKLFFGSGTQLSVL.

This clone was detected only a few times. This rearrangement joins TRBV27 to TRBJ2-7; 7 bases agree with TRBD1. CDR3 size: 13 residues. V trimming: 4 bases; J trimming: 0 bases; junction bases outside the gene matches: 0. Germline loops: CDR1 MNHEY, CDR2 SMNVEV (reference sequence). DNA of the CDR3: TGTGCCAGCAGTTGGGACAGCTCCTACGAGCAGTACTTC. Amino acid sequence: CASSWDSSYEQYF.

In its sample, this clone was seen a few times. This sequence joins TRBV7-2 and TRBJ2-7; 7 bases line up with TRBD2. Germline trimming cut 2 bases from V and 5 bases from J; bases unmatched to any gene: 3. Germline V gene data show CDR1 as SGHTA and CDR2 as FQGNSA. This CDR3 is built from 13 residues. The CDR3 sequence is CASSLRGRDEQYF. The CDR3 region has the DNA TGTGCCAGCAGCTTAAGAGGGAGGGACGAGCAGTACTTC.

The rearrangement links TRBV3-1 (or the pseudogene TRBV3-2) to TRBJ2-7; 12 bases match TRBD2. CDR1 LGHDT and CDR2 YNNKEL come from the germline V gene (reference sequence). This CDR3 has 16 amino acids. V trimming: 4 bases; J trimming: 6 bases; junction bases outside the gene matches: 10. The CDR3 region is CASSPQLAGGRAEQYF. The CDR3 nucleotides read TGTGCCAGCAGCCCCCAACTAGCGGGAGGACGCGCCGAGCAGTACTTC.

The rearrangement uses TRBV23-1 and TRBJ1-4; D not resolved. TRBV23-1 is marked as an open reading frame, function uncertain. V lost 7 bases to trimming and J lost 7 bases, with 19 bases between them. This CDR3 spans 15 amino acids. Written as DNA, the CDR3 is TGCGCCAGCAATAACTTTCGTGAACCGTGTGAAAAACTGTTTTTT. Translation: CASNNFREPCEKLFF.

The J gene is TRBJ2-1, the V gene TRBV30; 10 bases match TRBD2. With V trimmed by 2 bases and J by 14 bases, 12 bases remained unmatched. Germline CDR1 and CDR2: GTSNPN and SVGIG (reference sequence). The CDR3 sequence is 14 residues long. CDR3 sequence reads: CAWSPRTSGGLEFF. The CDR3 DNA reads as TGTGCCTGGAGTCCTCGGACTAGCGGAGGTTTGGAGTTCTTC.

The chain is built from TRBV19 and TRBJ1-2, with a possible D match to TRBD1 (6 bases). V dropped 1 base and J dropped 4 bases, with 10 bases sitting between them. CDR3 length: 14 amino acids. Germline V gene lookup returns CDR1 LNHDA and CDR2 SQIVND (reference sequence). CDR3 sequence: CASSIGGTLYGYTF. DNA of the CDR3: TGTGCCAGTAGTATAGGAGGGACACTCTATGGCTACACCTTC.

V gene TRBV15 combines with J gene TRBJ1-1; D gene unclear. Germline-derived CDR1 and CDR2 are LNHNV and YYDKDF (reference sequence). The CDR3 length is 15 residues. V lost 4 bases and J lost 0, with 12 bases in between. The CDR3 sequence is CATSTFRFMNTEAFF. The CDR3 bases are TGTGCCACCAGCACGTTCAGGTTTATGAACACTGAAGCTTTCTTT.

The chain links TRBV5-1 to TRBJ1-2; 7 bases are a match to TRBD1. V dropped 0 bases and J dropped 0; count of bases not matched to a gene: 2. CDR1 is SGHRS, CDR2 YFSETQ, per germline. The CDR3 totals 15 residues. As DNA, the CDR3 is TGCGCCAGCAGCTTGGCAGGGGGGACTAACTATGGCTACACCTTC. Translated: CASSLAGGTNYGYTF.

The V call is TRBV19, the J call TRBJ2-1; no firm D call. The CDR3 contains 11 residues. The germline CDR1 and CDR2 sequences are LNHDA and SQIVND (reference sequence). With 3 bases removed from V and 7 bases from J, the gap between germline ends came to 4 bases. In DNA, the CDR3 is TGTGCCAGTAGTATCGGGAATGAGCAGTTCTTC. The encoded protein is CASSIGNEQFF.

The V gene is TRBV11-2, the J gene TRBJ2-7, with 7 bases identical to TRBD1. Germline trimming cut 5 bases from V and 6 bases from J; bases unmatched to any gene: 13. Germline V gives CDR1 SGHAT, CDR2 FQNNGV. This CDR3 is 15 amino acids long. The DNA for the CDR3 is TGTGCCAGCAGCCCCCGACAGGGTTTGAGGGGCGAGCAGTACTTC. Residues: CASSPRQGLRGEQYF.

The chain uses TRBV2 and TRBJ1-4; a possible D gene is TRBD1 (5 bases). Trimming took 4 bases from V and 3 from J, leaving 9 bases between them. Germline V gene lookup returns CDR1 SNHLY and CDR2 FYNNEI. This CDR3 is built from 14 residues. The chain's CDR3 is CASSAPGSNEKLFF. CDR3 nucleotides: TGTGCCAGCAGTGCTCCAGGGTCTAATGAAAAACTGTTTTTT. The whole variable domain, filled in from reference TRBV2 and TRBJ1-4, reads EPEVTQTPSHQVTQMGQEVILRCVPISNHLYFYWYRQILGQKVEFLVSFYNNEISEKSEIFDDQFSVERPDGSNFTLKIRSTKLEDSAMYFCASSAPGSNEKLFFGSGTQLSVL.